This T cell receptor (beta chain) was retrieved from a study of cytomegalovirus exposure and HLA in healthy donors (dated by TCRdb to about 2017). Looking at the study overall: According to a later analysis, the 110 or so validation repertoires were produced on the same platform as the approximately 600 repertoires of the first cohort. Besides the first cohort of more than 650 subjects, a separate validation cohort made up of about 120 different subjects was used. To predict cytomegalovirus infection status, the study brought together high-throughput TCR immunosequencing, statistical association of individual TCRs with disease status, and machine learning. The aim of the study was to test whether cataloging public T cell receptors could identify signatures of past pathogen exposure.

V was cut back by 4 bases and J by 4 bases, leaving a gap of 13 bases between them. Looking up the germline V gene (reference sequence) yields CDR1 GTSNPN and CDR2 SVGIG. Including cysteine and phenylalanine, the CDR3 has 13 amino acids. The sequence is cut down to CDR3 DNA, 39 bases in frame from base 1. Donors formed part of the validation cohort, which comprised over a hundred subjects and was distinct from the first cohort of some 700 subjects. The method behind the library was the immunoSEQ multiplex PCR assay. As for the authors' bioinformatics: A statistical classification framework was developed to diagnose cytomegalovirus status using the catalog of TCR beta chain sequences. In its TCRdb copy, this immuneACCESS table keeps in-frame sequences only and misses some clones. Where compared with another copy, unresolved V genes explain less than half of these, and the others have no known cause. V and J calls and clone size are as listed in that table; D and trimming were resolved from the DNA. The sample table records around 190,000 clones; roughly 83% of these occur just once. Of the sample, over 1.1% falls within the top ten clones.

Overall results and qualifications from the work: Cytomegalovirus status was reported to be diagnosed by the classifier with high specificity and sensitivity in both the original and validation cohorts. The study listed 164 TCR beta chains as associated with cytomegalovirus. While some public TCRs were present in many individuals, most TCR sequences turned up only very rarely across donors. A later analysis found that TCRs clustered in the first cohort also tended to co-occur in the roughly 110 validation repertoires, with 94% of cluster scores above 0. In vitro tests confirmed that a few of the cytomegalovirus-associated TCR beta chains recognize cytomegalovirus antigens. A later analysis lacked HLA typing for the validation cohort, so it scored co-occurrence in that cohort across all 120 or so repertoires. According to the authors, the approach could potentially be generalized to other disease states and immunological phenotypes.

Points on this clone: This clone's antigen is unknown. Nothing much larger sits one base from this clone, and base qualities are not available.

Sample: PBMCs. This receptor was taken from a woman between 18 and 29 years old in good health and CMV-seronegative. The V and J genes are TRBV30 and TRBJ1-2, with the D gene call left open. The CDR3 corresponds to CAWTPADAYGYTF. The DNA reads TGTGCCTGGACCCCGGCGGATGCCTATGGCTACACCTTC.